A selection of T cell receptor beta chains follows, all from one sample in a study of regulatory T cells in long-lasting Graves disease. TCRdb ran MiXCR on the multiplex PCR reads and lists one entry per CDR3 protein. This repertoire shows under 450,000 distinct CDR3 sequences, about 25% found once; its top ten account for around 24%. The material sequenced was peripheral blood mononuclear cells (PBMCs), taken when the disease was refractory, from a patient treated with antithyroid drugs. The receptor source for this set is a female donor with Graves disease. The CDR3 runs from the conserved cysteine through the conserved F or W. Fields, in order: D gene, V gene, J gene, CDR3 length, clone size, CDR3 DNA, CDR3 protein. The D gene is left open where the match is weak. Size tells how often a clone was seen (once, few, many) or the class of an expanded clone, and some rows leave it out.

NA	TRBV5-1	TRBJ2-5	15	NA	TGCGCCAGCAGAGAGGAGACAGGAAATTTAGAGACCCAGTACTTC	CASREETGNLETQYF
TRBD1	TRBV27	TRBJ1-2	13	many	TGTGCCAGCAGTCCATCGACAGGGTATGGCTACACCTTC	CASSPSTGYGYTF
TRBD1	TRBV19	TRBJ1-1	15	few	TGTGCCAGTACCCCAAGGACAGGGGCCAACACTGAAGCTTTCTTT	CASTPRTGANTEAFF
TRBD1	TRBV2	TRBJ2-2	16	many	TGTGCCAGCAGTGCCAGGACAGGGAGAAACACCGGGGAGCTGTTTTTT	CASSARTGRNTGELFF
TRBD2	TRBV20-1	TRBJ2-3	15	NA	TGCAGTGCTAGAGAGGGCGGGAGCCCCGGCGGTACGCAGTATTTT	CSAREGGSPGGTQYF
TRBD1	TRBV5-1	TRBJ1-1	16	few	TGCGCCAGCAGCTGGGGACAGATTAGTCGGAACACTGAAGCTTTCTTT	CASSWGQISRNTEAFF
TRBD1	TRBV10-3	TRBJ1-5	16	many	TGTGCCATCAGTGAGCTTGCCGGGACAGGCAATCAGCCCCAGCATTTT	CAISELAGTGNQPQHF
NA	TRBV5-1	TRBJ2-1	16	NA	TGCGCCAGCAGCTTGGCAGTAATAGCGGAAGCCACCTCGCAGTTCTTC	CASSLAVIAEATSQFF
NA	TRBV6-5	TRBJ2-5	17	many	TGTGCCAGCAGTTATGGGAGTTCCTTACCGTACCAAGAGACCCAGTACTTC	CASSYGSSLPYQETQYF
NA	TRBV2	TRBJ1-2	13	many	TGTGCCAGCAGTACAGCCTCCGACTATGGCTACACCTTC	CASSTASDYGYTF
NA	TRBV5-1	TRBJ2-7	13	many	TGCGCCAGCAGGTGGGACACCTCCTACGAGCAGTACTTC	CASRWDTSYEQYF
NA	TRBV29-1	TRBJ2-7	12	few	TGCAGCGTTGTCAGGGAAGACTACGAGCAGTACTTC	CSVVREDYEQYF
TRBD2	TRBV20-1	TRBJ2-1	13	once	TGCAGTGCTAGGCGGGAGGGCCGTCGGGAGCAGTTCTTC	CSARREGRREQFF
NA	TRBV10-2	TRBJ1-2	13	few	TGCGCCAGCAGTGATAAGGGGGACTCTGGCTACACCTTC	CASSDKGDSGYTF